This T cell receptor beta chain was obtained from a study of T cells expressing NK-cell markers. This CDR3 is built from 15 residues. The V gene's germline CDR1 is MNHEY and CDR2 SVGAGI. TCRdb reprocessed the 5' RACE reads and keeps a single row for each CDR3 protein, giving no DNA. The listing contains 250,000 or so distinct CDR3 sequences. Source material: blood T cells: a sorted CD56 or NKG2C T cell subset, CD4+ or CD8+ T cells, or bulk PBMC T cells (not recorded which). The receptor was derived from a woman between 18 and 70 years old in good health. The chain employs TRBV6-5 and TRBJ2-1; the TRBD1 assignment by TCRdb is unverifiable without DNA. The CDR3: CASSSPEGGPSEQFF.